Presented here are 6 T cell receptor beta chains from one specimen sequenced in a study of OX40 agonist ivuxolimab in advanced cancers. The protocol was immunoSEQ multiplex PCR, while the TCRdb copy is restricted to in-frame clones and leaves out a portion. The sample carries tens of thousands of clones, roughly nine tenths recorded once. Sequencing used CD4+ or CD8+ T cells sorted from blood, obtained in a trial of the OX40 agonist ivuxolimab. These receptor sequences come from an adult with an advanced solid tumor such as melanoma, head and neck, liver or kidney cancer.

This rearrangement joins TRBV28 to TRBJ1-5; D is uncertain. Trimming cost V 5 bases and J 1 base, with 6 bases left between them. The CDR3 contains 13 residues. The germline V gene encodes CDR1 MDHEN and CDR2 SYDVKM. Written as DNA, the CDR3 is TGTGCCAGCAGTGCGGTAAGCAATCAGCCCCAGCATTTT. Translating it yields CASSAVSNQPQHF.

This clone is large in the sample. The chain has TRBV19 and TRBJ2-1, with D possibly matching TRBD1 (8 bases). Per the germline V gene, CDR1 is LNHDA and CDR2 is SQIVND (reference sequence). The V end was cut by 6 bases, the J end by 6 bases, with 12 bases between. The CDR3 consists of 13 residues. The CDR3 is CASSHRGGNEQFF. CDR3 nucleotides: TGTGCCAGTAGCCACAGGGGGGGCAATGAGCAGTTCTTC.

This clone was found a few times. V gene TRBV5-4 combines with J gene TRBJ1-4; 8 bases match TRBD1. CDR3 length: 14 amino acids. CDR1 SGHNT and CDR2 YYREEE come from the germline V gene (reference sequence). The junction had 7 bases not matched to a gene; V was cut back by 4 bases and J by 8 bases. The CDR3: CASSLYRGREKLFF. The DNA for the CDR3 is TGTGCCAGCAGCCTTTACAGGGGGAGAGAAAAACTGTTTTTT.

This clone was found once. This rearrangement joins TRBV6-1 to TRBJ1-1; D gene ambiguous. CDR3 size: 11 residues. Germline CDR1 MNHNS, CDR2 SASEGT. V was clipped by 8 bases and J by 8 bases, with 12 bases between them. The chain's CDR3 is CASLFGTEAFF. DNA of the CDR3: TGTGCCAGCCTCTTCGGAACCGAAGCTTTCTTT.

V and J are TRBV15 and TRBJ2-2; D remains ambiguous. The CDR3 sequence is 16 residues long. V lost 0 bases and J 0 bases, leaving 8 bases between the germline ends. CDR1 LNHNV and CDR2 YYDKDF come from the germline V gene (reference sequence). The CDR3 here is CATSRDRSANTGELFF. DNA of the CDR3: TGTGCCACCAGCAGAGATCGGTCTGCGAACACCGGGGAGCTGTTTTTT. Together with reference TRBV15 and TRBJ2-2, the CDR3 gives the full variable domain: DAMVIQNPRYQVTQFGKPVTLSCSQTLNHNVMYWYQQKSSQAPKLLFHYYDKDFNNEADTPDNFQSRRPNTSFCFLDIRSPGLGDTAMYLCATSRDRSANTGELFFGEGSRLTVL.

The genes are TRBV30 and TRBJ1-3; D uncertain. The V and J ends lost 0 bases and 4 bases respectively, with 16 bases between them. Germline V lookup: CDR1 GTSNPN, CDR2 SVGIG (reference sequence). The length of the CDR3 is 16 residues. The CDR3 nucleotides are TGTGCCTGGAGTGTACGAGGAAGGGAAGGAGGAAACACCATATATTTT. It yields the protein CAWSVRGREGGNTIYF.